A selection of T cell receptor beta chains follows, all from one sample in a study of CD8 T cells in Susac syndrome. One entry per CDR3 protein, called by TCRdb with MiXCR from the immunoSEQ multiplex PCR reads. Among around 170,000 distinct CDR3 sequences listed, around 93% were seen once. The material sequenced was CD8+ T cells from PBMCs. The receptors derive from a human donor with Susac syndrome. CDR3s include the opening cysteine and the closing phenylalanine or tryptophan. The order of the fields is D gene, clone size, V gene, J gene, CDR3 protein, CDR3 DNA. D genes are given only for firm matches. The listing skips clone size in some rows; elsewhere it reads once, few, many or a size class.

D: -
size: few
V: TRBV12-3/TRBV12-4
J: TRBJ2-3
CDR3: CASSSGGLTDTQYF
DNA: TGTGCCAGCAGTTCGGGGGGCCTCACAGATACGCAGTATTTT

D: TRBD2
size: once
V: TRBV7-2
J: TRBJ2-7
CDR3: CASSSAGEVHEQYF
DNA: TGTGCCAGCAGCTCGGCGGGAGAGGTCCACGAGCAGTACTTC

D: -
size: once
V: TRBV13
J: TRBJ2-7
CDR3: CASSVQGSLYEQYF
DNA: TGTGCCAGCAGCGTACAGGGTTCCCTATACGAGCAGTACTTC

D: -
size: -
V: TRBV9
J: TRBJ2-1
CDR3: CASDPNSGGAPFSDGQFF
DNA: TGTGCCAGCGATCCAAATTCGGGGGGCGCCCCATTTAGCGATGGGCAGTTCTTC

D: TRBD1
size: -
V: TRBV29-1
J: TRBJ2-3
CDR3: CSVEGDRATDTQYF
DNA: TGCAGCGTTGAAGGCGACAGGGCCACAGATACGCAGTATTTT

D: -
size: once
V: TRBV12-3/TRBV12-4
J: TRBJ2-1
CDR3: CASSPQTVRSKQFF
DNA: TGTGCCAGCAGTCCCCAGACAGTGAGGTCTAAGCAGTTCTTC

D: -
size: -
V: TRBV19
J: TRBJ2-1
CDR3: CASSIGALNEQFF
DNA: TGTGCCAGTAGTATCGGAGCCCTCAATGAGCAGTTCTTC

D: -
size: -
V: TRBV7-2
J: TRBJ2-3
CDR3: CASSLALTSTDTQYF
DNA: TGTGCCAGCAGCTTAGCTCTCACTAGCACAGATACGCAGTATTTT

D: TRBD2
size: -
V: TRBV20-1
J: TRBJ2-5
CDR3: CSARDWRTSGILGETQYF
DNA: TGCAGTGCTAGAGATTGGAGGACTAGCGGGATATTGGGCGAGACCCAGTACTTC

D: TRBD2
size: -
V: TRBV5-6
J: TRBJ2-1
CDR3: CASSPFSGGDEQFF
DNA: TGTGCCAGCAGCCCGTTCAGCGGGGGGGATGAGCAGTTCTTC

D: -
size: -
V: TRBV3-1
J: TRBJ1-1
CDR3: CASSQDIGGPSGVAEAFF
DNA: TGTGCCAGCAGCCAAGATATTGGGGGCCCTTCAGGGGTGGCTGAAGCTTTCTTT

D: TRBD1
size: once
V: TRBV5-5
J: TRBJ1-5
CDR3: CASSVQGDNQPQHF
DNA: TGTGCCAGCAGCGTGCAGGGGGACAATCAGCCCCAGCATTTT

D: -
size: -
V: TRBV20-1
J: TRBJ2-2
CDR3: CSARWGVLSGELFF
DNA: TGCAGTGCTAGATGGGGGGTTTTAAGCGGGGAGCTGTTTTTT

D: TRBD2
size: -
V: TRBV7-2
J: TRBJ2-7
CDR3: CASSANHYRTGLAGEQYF
DNA: TGTGCCAGCAGCGCAAACCACTACCGAACTGGACTAGCGGGTGAGCAGTACTTC

D: TRBD1
size: -
V: TRBV13
J: TRBJ1-1
CDR3: CASSHAGQGKNTEAFF
DNA: TGTGCCAGCAGCCACGCTGGACAGGGGAAGAACACTGAAGCTTTCTTT

D: -
size: -
V: TRBV24-1
J: TRBJ2-5
CDR3: CATSGGETQYF
DNA: TGTGCCACCAGTGGGGGGGAGACCCAGTACTTC

D: -
size: once
V: TRBV19
J: TRBJ1-2
CDR3: CATNRDTDYGYTF
DNA: TGTGCCACTAACCGGGACACCGACTATGGCTACACCTTC

D: -
size: -
V: TRBV13
J: TRBJ2-3
CDR3: CASNQASDTQYF
DNA: TGTGCCAGCAATCAAGCCTCGGATACGCAGTATTTT

D: -
size: -
V: TRBV30
J: TRBJ1-1
CDR3: CASGRNTEAFF
DNA: TGTGCCTCTGGACGGAACACTGAAGCTTTCTTT

D: TRBD1
size: once
V: TRBV7-9
J: TRBJ2-3
CDR3: CASSKDRGRGDTQYF
DNA: TGTGCCAGCAGCAAGGACAGGGGGCGCGGAGATACGCAGTATTTT

D: TRBD1
size: -
V: TRBV5-1
J: TRBJ2-5
CDR3: CASSLWDRGQETQYF
DNA: TGCGCCAGCAGCCTATGGGACAGGGGACAAGAGACCCAGTACTTC

D: -
size: -
V: TRBV5-1
J: TRBJ2-7
CDR3: CASSSPTSPEQYF
DNA: TGCGCCAGCAGCTCCCCCACATCGCCCGAGCAGTACTTC

D: TRBD2
size: once
V: TRBV4-2
J: TRBJ2-3
CDR3: CASSQELSGRTDTQYF
DNA: TGTGCCAGCAGCCAAGAATTAAGCGGGAGGACAGATACGCAGTATTTT

D: -
size: once
V: TRBV14
J: TRBJ2-7
CDR3: CASSQGSEGNEQYF
DNA: TGTGCCAGCAGCCAAGGGTCGGAGGGAAACGAGCAGTACTTC

D: TRBD2
size: -
V: TRBV11-2
J: TRBJ2-1
CDR3: CASSLGSSGSKYNEQFF
DNA: TGTGCCAGCAGCTTAGGATCTAGCGGGAGTAAATACAATGAGCAGTTCTTC

D: TRBD2
size: -
V: TRBV3-1
J: TRBJ2-1
CDR3: CASSQDGGRGEQFF
DNA: TGTGCCAGCAGCCAAGATGGAGGGAGGGGTGAGCAGTTCTTC

D: TRBD2
size: -
V: TRBV30
J: TRBJ2-5
CDR3: CAWSSGALWETQYF
DNA: TGTGCCTGGAGCAGCGGGGCGCTATGGGAGACCCAGTACTTC

D: TRBD2
size: -
V: TRBV7-8
J: TRBJ2-1
CDR3: CASSLDRTSEYNEQFF
DNA: TGTGCCAGCAGCTTAGACCGGACTAGCGAGTACAATGAGCAGTTCTTC

D: -
size: -
V: TRBV7-9
J: TRBJ1-1
CDR3: CASSFLSGRMNTEAFF
DNA: TGTGCCAGCAGCTTCCTATCCGGCAGGATGAACACTGAAGCTTTCTTT

D: -
size: -
V: TRBV25-1
J: TRBJ1-2
CDR3: CASQPGEDGYTF
DNA: TGTGCCAGCCAGCCCGGGGAGGATGGCTACACCTTC

D: -
size: -
V: TRBV9
J: TRBJ2-1
CDR3: CASSLRGTPNRNEQFF
DNA: TGTGCCAGCAGCTTAAGAGGGACTCCAAACCGCAATGAGCAGTTCTTC

D: -
size: -
V: TRBV9
J: TRBJ1-2
CDR3: CASSSSEREPNYGYTF
DNA: TGTGCCAGCAGCAGTAGTGAGAGGGAACCTAACTATGGCTACACCTTC

D: -
size: -
V: TRBV6-6
J: TRBJ2-3
CDR3: CASSYSGGTDTQYF
DNA: TGTGCCAGCAGTTACTCCGGGGGAACAGATACGCAGTATTTT

D: -
size: -
V: TRBV29-1
J: TRBJ1-1
CDR3: CSVEALENTEAFF
DNA: TGCAGCGTTGAAGCTCTGGAAAACACTGAAGCTTTCTTT

D: -
size: -
V: TRBV29-1
J: TRBJ1-1
CDR3: CSGGVGFRDTEAFF
DNA: TGCAGCGGAGGGGTGGGATTTCGGGACACTGAAGCTTTCTTT

D: -
size: -
V: TRBV11-2
J: TRBJ2-3
CDR3: CASSRAPGQITDTQYF
DNA: TGTGCCAGCAGCCGTGCCCCGGGACAAATAACAGATACGCAGTATTTT

D: -
size: -
V: TRBV7-2
J: TRBJ1-5
CDR3: CASSLAGASSEPQHF
DNA: TGTGCCAGCAGCTTAGCGGGGGCCTCCAGTGAGCCCCAGCATTTT

D: TRBD1
size: once
V: TRBV7-9
J: TRBJ1-1
CDR3: CASSLVQGGTEAFF
DNA: TGTGCCAGCAGCTTAGTACAGGGGGGCACTGAAGCTTTCTTT

D: -
size: -
V: TRBV28
J: TRBJ2-1
CDR3: CASSLPRGGYNEQFF
DNA: TGTGCCAGCAGTTTACCCAGGGGAGGATACAATGAGCAGTTCTTC

D: TRBD2
size: -
V: TRBV20-1
J: TRBJ2-3
CDR3: CSADGLAGGVDTQYF
DNA: TGCAGTGCTGATGGACTAGCGGGAGGGGTAGATACGCAGTATTTT

D: TRBD1
size: -
V: TRBV27
J: TRBJ1-2
CDR3: CASSLTGTAAYGYTF
DNA: TGTGCCAGCAGTCTAACCGGGACAGCTGCATATGGCTACACCTTC

D: TRBD2
size: -
V: TRBV7-8
J: TRBJ2-3
CDR3: CASSLVVAGAHTDTQYF
DNA: TGTGCCAGCAGCTTAGTAGTAGCGGGGGCGCACACAGATACGCAGTATTTT

D: -
size: once
V: TRBV3-1
J: TRBJ2-7
CDR3: CASSQDAGRNSYEQYF
DNA: TGTGCCAGCAGCCAAGATGCCGGGCGAAACTCCTACGAGCAGTACTTC

D: -
size: -
V: TRBV5-6
J: TRBJ1-1
CDR3: CASTLLGTEAFF
DNA: TGTGCCAGTACTCTACTAGGAACTGAAGCTTTCTTT

D: -
size: -
V: TRBV13
J: TRBJ2-3
CDR3: CASTTLGTDTQYF
DNA: TGTGCCAGCACCACGCTGGGGACAGATACGCAGTATTTT

D: -
size: -
V: TRBV7-8
J: TRBJ2-5
CDR3: CASSPSMGRETQYF
DNA: TGTGCCAGCAGCCCATCGATGGGTCGAGAGACCCAGTACTTC

D: -
size: -
V: TRBV29-1
J: TRBJ1-1
CDR3: CSVTWTVEAFF
DNA: TGCAGCGTTACTTGGACGGTTGAAGCTTTCTTT

D: -
size: few
V: TRBV19
J: TRBJ1-1
CDR3: CASSPGTLNTEAFF
DNA: TGTGCCAGTAGTCCCGGGACACTGAACACTGAAGCTTTCTTT

D: TRBD1
size: -
V: TRBV5-6
J: TRBJ2-1
CDR3: CASSSETGGRRMRYEQFF
DNA: TGTGCCAGCAGCTCAGAAACAGGGGGGCGAAGGATGAGGTATGAGCAGTTCTTC